This T cell receptor beta chain was sequenced for a study of cytomegalovirus exposure and HLA in healthy donors. There are 15 residues in the CDR3. CDR1 and CDR2 (germline): MNHEY, SVGAGI. Trimming cost V 6 bases and J 4 bases, with 15 bases left between them. This PCR relied on a set of 60 Vbeta primers and 13 Jbeta primers. Libraries were prepared by immunoSEQ multiplex PCR; TCRdb keeps only in-frame clonotypes and omits some of them. Of 130,000 to 150,000 clones in the sample, around 78% were seen once. The receptor was derived from a woman in her late teens or twenties in good health and CMV-seropositive. The chain employs TRBV6-5 and TRBJ2-2; D gene ambiguous. The sequencing sample was made of PBMCs. The CDR3 DNA reads TGTGCCAGCAGCCCCGACTCCATGTCCACCGGGGAGCTGTTTTTT. Translated, it gives CASSPDSMSTGELFF.